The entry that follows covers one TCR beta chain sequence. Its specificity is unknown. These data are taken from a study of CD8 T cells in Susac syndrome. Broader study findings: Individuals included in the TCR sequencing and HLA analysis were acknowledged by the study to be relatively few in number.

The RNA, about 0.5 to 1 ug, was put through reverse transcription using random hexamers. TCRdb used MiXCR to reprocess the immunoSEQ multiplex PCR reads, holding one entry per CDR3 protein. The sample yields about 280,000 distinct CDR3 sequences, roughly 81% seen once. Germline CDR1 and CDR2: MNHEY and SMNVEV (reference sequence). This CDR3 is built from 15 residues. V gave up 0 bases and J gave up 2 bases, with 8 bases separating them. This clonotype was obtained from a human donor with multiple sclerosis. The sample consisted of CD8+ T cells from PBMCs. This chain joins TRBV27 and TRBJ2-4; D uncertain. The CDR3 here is CASSLSYQPKNIQYF. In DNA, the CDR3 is TGTGCCAGCAGTTTATCGTACCAGCCCAAAAACATTCAGTACTTC.